This TCR beta chain is from a study of a mutant IDH1 vaccine in newly diagnosed glioma. Looking at the study overall: Patients previously underwent radiotherapy, temozolomide, or both, and most underwent both.

Method: immunoSEQ multiplex PCR; TCRdb's copy keeps in-frame clones and lacks some. The sample carries around 30,000 clones, about 85% recorded once. Worth noting for this clone: Its antigen is not known.

V was clipped by 8 bases and J by 10 bases; unmatched bases: 18. The germline V gene has CDR1 SEHNR and CDR2 FQNEAQ (reference sequence). This CDR3 is 15 amino acids long. Time point indicated: week 23, last vaccination. Mutant IDH1 20-mer peptide, at 300 ug, made up each vaccine dose, with topical imiquimod. The V call is TRBV7-9, the J call TRBJ1-1, with TRBD1 matching over 8 bases. The TCR originated in a woman under 30 with glioma. Sequencing was performed on PBMCs, taken from a glioma patient whose treatment included an IDH1 peptide vaccine. The CDR3 DNA reads TGTGCCAGCCGCCCCCCGCCTAGACTGGGACAGGCAGCTTTCTTT. Its protein product is CASRPPPRLGQAAFF.